The 3 T cell receptor beta chains listed next were all sequenced from one sample in a study of T-cell memory formation after mild COVID-19. TCRdb itself ran the 5' RACE reads through MiXCR, one entry per CDR3 protein. Here the sample spans around 250,000 distinct CDR3 sequences, roughly 9.4% being singletons. Source material: PBMCs or a T cell subset sorted from them (not recorded which). The origin of the receptors is a man between 18 and 35 years old who had mild COVID-19 (a few samples of this study predate the infection). Cell type and time point are not known.

This clonotype occurred a few times. The chain uses TRBV5-1 and TRBJ2-5, with 10 bases aligning to TRBD2. The CDR3 covers 17 residues. V dropped 4 bases and J dropped 5; count of bases not matched to a gene: 14. Germline lookup yields CDR1 SGHRS and CDR2 YFSETQ. The CDR3 coding sequence is TGCGCCAGCAGCCTCGTTAGCGGGGGGCCGGGGGTTGAGACCCAGTACTTC. Translating it yields CASSLVSGGPGVETQYF.

The V and J genes are TRBV7-3 and TRBJ2-3, with 7 positions matching TRBD2. The CDR3 extends over 22 amino acids. Germline CDR1 SGHTA, CDR2 FQGTGA. Unmatched junction bases numbered 25, after V lost 1 base and J lost 3 bases. This CDR3 reads CASSLSGGIKYGPETRTDTQYF. The CDR3 DNA reads as TGTGCCAGCAGCTTAAGCGGGGGAATAAAGTATGGGCCCGAAACGCGAACAGATACGCAGTATTTT.

The CDR3 region has the DNA TGTGCCAGCAGCTTAGGCGGGGGAGGAAAGCCGTATTTT. Translated: CASSLGGGGKPYF. V gene TRBV7-6 combines with J gene TRBJ2-3; 7 positions agree with TRBD2. J was trimmed by 14 bases and V by 1 base; bases with no gene match: 9. Looked up from germline, CDR1 is SGHVS and CDR2 is FNYEAQ. This CDR3 spans 13 amino acids.